What follows is one TCR beta chain and its context. The antigen remains undetermined. The entry originates in a study of cytomegalovirus exposure and HLA in healthy donors. Study information: The study's early data release held about 85 million unique TCRs from HLA-typed donors. Study-wide results and limits: Later analysis identified a missense DCLRE1C variant that was linked to TCR beta V- and J-gene trimming. Per a prior analysis, the majority of TCR beta V segments were productive roughly 87% or roughly 30% of the time.

PCR was performed using 60 Vbeta and 13 Jbeta primers. Measured with immunoSEQ multiplex PCR; TCRdb has only the in-frame clones, and not every one. The sample has approximately 160,000 clones, roughly 85% seen once. The ends lost 10 bases at V and 5 bases at J; junction bases unmatched: 5. The CDR3 runs 14 residues. CDR1 SNHLY and CDR2 FYNNEI come from the germline V gene. The specimen was PBMCs. The clonotype was recovered from a male donor in good health and CMV-seronegative. This chain uses TRBV2 with TRBJ2-3, with 14 bases matching TRBD2. CDR3 residues: CANRLAGGQDTQYF. CDR3 sequence (DNA): TGTGCCAACCGACTAGCGGGGGGGCAAGATACGCAGTATTTT.